This T cell receptor beta chain originates from a study of blood T cell repertoires in COVID-19. Study-wide context: Specimens from acute and convalescent COVID-19 originated in the United States, Italy and Spain.

With 8 bases clipped from V and 7 bases from J, the junction kept 9 bases outside the gene matches. The CDR3 is 15 residues long. Germline assignment: CDR1 ENHRY and CDR2 SYGVKD. Under the authors' procedure: From reference gene primer amplification, estimates of nucleated cell counts were derived. The data were produced by immunoSEQ multiplex PCR, yet TCRdb's version contains in-frame clones alone and is incomplete. The D gene and trimming were derived from the DNA, and the V and J assignments and clone size from that table. This table has tens of thousands of clones, more than 65% appearing once. This sequence originates from a man in his sixties or seventies with COVID-19, enrolled during active disease. The material sequenced was peripheral blood. The chain employs TRBV10-3 and TRBJ2-1, with TRBD2 identical over 12 bases. The CDR3 DNA follows: TGTGCCATCTCCCTAGCGGGGGGGCAGGGGAATGAGCAGTTCTTC. Encoded protein: CAISLAGGQGNEQFF.